This T cell receptor beta chain was recorded in a study of blood T cell repertoires in COVID-19. Study-wide background: Samples taken during acute and convalescent COVID-19 were collected in the United States, Italy and Spain. Sources were T cells, B-cell-depleted T cells, or PBMCs; the material itself was cDNA or gDNA.

As originally analysed: Amplification of reference gene primers provided the estimated nucleated cell counts. Using immunoSEQ multiplex PCR, the repertoire was profiled, and TCRdb retains in-frame clones only, with some absent. The V and J calls and clone size come from that table; D and trimming were worked out from the DNA. The sample records about 310,000 clones, approximately 88% being singletons. The CDR3 is made up of 16 amino acids. Trimming removed 0 bases from V and 1 base from J, with 12 bases in between. Germline assignment: CDR1 SGHRS and CDR2 YFSETQ. For recovered donors of Cohort 3, there were two negative PCRs, clearance, or symptom resolution.

The clonotype comes from a woman under 30 who had recovered from COVID-19. Sequenced input: PBMCs or T cells enriched from blood (not recorded which). This chain uses TRBV5-1 with TRBJ2-3; D not certain. The CDR3: CASSLAHQAGTDTQYF. CDR3 sequence (DNA): TGCGCCAGCAGCTTGGCCCATCAGGCCGGCACAGATACGCAGTATTTT.